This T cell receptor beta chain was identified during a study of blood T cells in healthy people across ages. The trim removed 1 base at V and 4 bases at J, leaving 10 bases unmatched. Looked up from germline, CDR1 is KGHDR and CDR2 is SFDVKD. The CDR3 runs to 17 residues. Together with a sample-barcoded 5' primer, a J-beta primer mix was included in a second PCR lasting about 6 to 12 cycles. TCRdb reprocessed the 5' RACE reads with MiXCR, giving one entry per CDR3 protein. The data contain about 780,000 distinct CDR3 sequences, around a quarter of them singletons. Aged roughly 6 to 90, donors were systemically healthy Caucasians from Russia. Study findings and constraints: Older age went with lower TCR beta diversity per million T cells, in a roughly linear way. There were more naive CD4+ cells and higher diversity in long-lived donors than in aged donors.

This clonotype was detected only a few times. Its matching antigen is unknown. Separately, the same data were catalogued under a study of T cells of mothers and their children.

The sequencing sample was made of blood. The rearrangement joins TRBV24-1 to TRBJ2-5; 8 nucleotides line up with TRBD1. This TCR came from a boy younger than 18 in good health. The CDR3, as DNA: TGTGCCACCAGTGATTTACCGGACAGGGTTGGAGGAGAGACCCAGTACTTC. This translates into CATSDLPDRVGGETQYF.